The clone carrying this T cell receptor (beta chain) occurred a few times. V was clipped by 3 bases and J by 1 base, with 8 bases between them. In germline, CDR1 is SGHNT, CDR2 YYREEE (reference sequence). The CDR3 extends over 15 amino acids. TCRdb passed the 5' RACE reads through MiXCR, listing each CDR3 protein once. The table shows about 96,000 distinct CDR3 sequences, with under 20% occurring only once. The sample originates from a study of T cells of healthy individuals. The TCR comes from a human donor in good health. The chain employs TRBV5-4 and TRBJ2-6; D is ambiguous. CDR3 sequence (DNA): TGTGCCAGCAGCTCATACAAGTCTGGGGCCAACGTCCTGACTTTC. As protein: CASSSYKSGANVLTF. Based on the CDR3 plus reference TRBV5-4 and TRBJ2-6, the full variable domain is ETGVTQSPTHLIKTRGQQVTLRCSSQSGHNTVSWYQQALGQGPQFIFQYYREEENGRGNFPPRFSGLQFPNYSSELNVNALELDDSALYLCASSSYKSGANVLTFGAGSRLTVL.